A selection of T cell receptor beta chains follows, all from one sample in a study of blood T cell repertoires in COVID-19. The method was immunoSEQ multiplex PCR; TCRdb's version includes in-frame clones alone and lacks a portion of them. The table records a few hundred thousand clones, approximately 79% of them present only once. Sequencing input: PBMCs or T cells enriched from blood (not recorded which). The receptor set was obtained from a man younger than 45 with acute COVID-19. Each CDR3 is given with its conserved first and last residue. D genes are given only for firm matches. Some rows have no size entry. The others give once, few or many, or a class for an expanded clone.

size,D,V,J,CDR3,DNA
NA,TRBD2,TRBV7-9,TRBJ2-5,CASSLAGTSGSETQYF,TGTGCCAGCAGCTTAGCTGGGACTAGCGGCTCAGAGACCCAGTACTTC
NA,NA,TRBV2,TRBJ1-4,CASLRDTLMKKLFF,TGTGCCAGCTTACGGGACACGCTAATGAAAAAGCTGTTTTTT
NA,TRBD1,TRBV19,TRBJ1-1,CASSALRGTGNRDTEAFF,TGTGCCAGTAGTGCATTGCGTGGGACAGGGAATAGGGACACTGAAGCTTTCTTT
NA,TRBD2,TRBV6-5,TRBJ2-5,CASSRQGTSQETQYF,TGTGCCAGCAGCCGTCAAGGGACTAGCCAAGAGACCCAGTACTTC
NA,TRBD1,TRBV6-5,TRBJ2-3,CASSTTGGLGTQYF,TGTGCCAGCAGTACGACAGGGGGGTTGGGTACGCAGTATTTT
NA,TRBD1,TRBV6-5,TRBJ2-3,CASSRGTGGPDTQYF,TGTGCCAGCTCGAGGGGGACAGGGGGCCCAGATACGCAGTATTTT
NA,TRBD1,TRBV9,TRBJ1-1,CASSPRGQRNTEAFF,TGTGCCAGCAGCCCTCGGGGACAGCGGAACACTGAAGCTTTCTTT
NA,TRBD1,TRBV18,TRBJ2-1,CASSPLQGATRNEQFF,TGTGCCAGCTCACCCCTACAGGGGGCAACTAGAAATGAGCAGTTCTTC
few,NA,TRBV11-2,TRBJ2-3,CASSPIRGNTDTQYF,TGTGCCAGCAGCCCAATCCGCGGGAACACAGATACGCAGTATTTT
few,TRBD2,TRBV3-1/TRBV3-2,TRBJ2-3,CASSRPTPGLSDTQYF,TGTGCCAGCAGCCGTCCAACCCCGGGACTATCAGATACGCAGTATTTT
NA,NA,TRBV10-1,TRBJ1-5,CASSFRRGRNQPQHF,TGCGCCAGCAGTTTTAGGAGGGGCCGCAATCAGCCCCAGCATTTT
NA,NA,TRBV5-6,TRBJ1-4,CASSLFGLTNEKLFF,TGTGCCAGCAGCTTGTTCGGACTAACTAATGAAAAACTGTTTTTT
NA,NA,TRBV6-2/TRBV6-3,TRBJ1-2,CASSRPDIMNYGYTF,TGTGCCAGCAGTCGACCGGACATTATGAACTATGGCTACACCTTC
NA,NA,TRBV7-6,TRBJ1-5,CASSLASGGAGSNQPQHF,TGTGCCAGCAGCTTAGCGTCTGGGGGGGCAGGAAGCAATCAGCCCCAGCATTTT
NA,NA,TRBV30,TRBJ1-3,CAWSPTGLSGNTIYF,TGTGCCTGGAGTCCTACAGGGCTTTCTGGAAACACCATATATTTT
few,TRBD1,TRBV6-5,TRBJ1-1,CASRFRDSEEAFF,TGTGCCAGCAGGTTCCGGGACAGCGAAGAAGCTTTCTTT
NA,NA,TRBV15,TRBJ1-3,CATSRVSRNTIYF,TGTGCCACCAGCAGAGTTAGCCGAAACACCATATATTTT
NA,NA,TRBV7-3,TRBJ2-2,CASSLEATNTGELFF,TGTGCCAGCAGCTTAGAAGCGACGAACACCGGGGAGCTGTTTTTT
NA,NA,TRBV18,TRBJ1-2,CASSTGRGYGYTF,TGTGCCAGCTCAACCGGGAGGGGCTATGGCTACACCTTC
NA,TRBD1,TRBV19,TRBJ1-2,CASSVTGGSYGYTF,TGTGCCAGTAGTGTGACAGGGGGCAGCTATGGCTACACCTTC
NA,NA,TRBV6-4,TRBJ2-3,CASSGASGTDTQYF,TGTGCCAGCAGTGGGGCTAGCGGCACAGATACGCAGTATTTT
NA,TRBD2,TRBV14,TRBJ2-1,CASNPSGSYEQFF,TGTGCCAGCAACCCTAGCGGGAGCTATGAGCAGTTCTTC
NA,TRBD1,TRBV19,TRBJ2-4,CASSVGQEVDKNIQYF,TGTGCCAGTAGTGTCGGACAGGAGGTCGACAAAAACATTCAGTACTTC
NA,NA,TRBV25-1,TRBJ1-1,CASRQGSRTEAFF,TGTGCCAGCAGGCAGGGATCGAGAACTGAAGCTTTCTTT
few,NA,TRBV4-1,TRBJ1-2,CASSHDRLADYGYTF,TGCGCCAGCAGCCATGACCGATTGGCGGACTATGGCTACACCTTC
NA,TRBD1,TRBV28,TRBJ1-5,CASSVRDRAHF,TGTGCCAGCAGTGTCCGGGACAGGGCTCATTTT
NA,TRBD1,TRBV11-2,TRBJ1-2,CASSPLRGRYGYTF,TGTGCCAGCAGCCCGCTAAGGGGGCGCTATGGCTACACCTTC
NA,TRBD1,TRBV3-1/TRBV3-2,TRBJ1-5,CASSQANTGVNQPQHF,TGTGCCAGCAGCCAAGCAAATACAGGGGTCAATCAGCCCCAGCATTTT
NA,NA,TRBV4-2,TRBJ1-5,CASSQGSGGTEQPQHF,TGTGCCAGCAGCCAAGGATCGGGAGGTACAGAGCAGCCCCAGCATTTT
NA,NA,TRBV4-1,TRBJ1-4,CASSPPARVNEKLFF,TGCGCCAGCAGCCCCCCCGCCAGGGTTAATGAAAAACTGTTTTTT
NA,TRBD1,TRBV12-3/TRBV12-4,TRBJ2-5,CATGLGTGAQYF,TGTGCCACCGGGTTGGGGACAGGGGCCCAGTACTTC
NA,NA,TRBV30,TRBJ1-5,CAWSPSRQRPQHF,TGTGCCTGGAGTCCTAGTCGACAGCGGCCCCAGCATTTT
NA,NA,TRBV11-3,TRBJ2-2,CASSVLRVSGELFF,TGTGCCAGCAGCGTCCTACGTGTTTCCGGGGAGCTGTTTTTT
few,NA,TRBV6-5,TRBJ2-1,CASSSRSAYNEQFF,TGTGCCAGCAGTAGCCGTTCGGCCTACAATGAGCAGTTCTTC
NA,NA,TRBV27,TRBJ2-5,CASSGWRETQYF,TGTGCCAGTTCGGGGTGGCGGGAGACCCAGTACTTC
NA,NA,TRBV4-2,TRBJ1-3,CASSQEPPGQSGNTIYF,TGTGCCAGCAGCCAAGAGCCTCCAGGTCAGTCTGGAAACACCATATATTTT
NA,NA,TRBV18,TRBJ2-5,CASSPQSGAEETQYF,TGTGCCAGCTCACCACAATCAGGGGCCGAAGAGACCCAGTACTTC
NA,NA,TRBV5-1,TRBJ1-4,CASSLSGATNEKLFF,TGCGCCAGCAGCTTGTCGGGGGCAACTAATGAAAAACTGTTTTTT
NA,NA,TRBV19,TRBJ2-2,CASDDRLNTGELFF,TGTGCCAGTGACGACAGGTTGAACACCGGGGAGCTGTTTTTT
NA,TRBD2,TRBV7-9,TRBJ2-1,CASSRSSGSNYEQFF,TGTGCCAGCAGTCGATCTAGCGGGAGTAACTATGAGCAGTTCTTC
NA,TRBD2,TRBV27,TRBJ2-1,CASSPEAGGRNEQFF,TGTGCCAGCAGTCCAGAAGCGGGGGGGCGAAATGAGCAGTTCTTC
NA,NA,TRBV24-1,TRBJ1-4,CATSDSGVDEKLFF,TGTGCCACCAGTGATTCAGGGGTGGATGAAAAACTGTTTTTT